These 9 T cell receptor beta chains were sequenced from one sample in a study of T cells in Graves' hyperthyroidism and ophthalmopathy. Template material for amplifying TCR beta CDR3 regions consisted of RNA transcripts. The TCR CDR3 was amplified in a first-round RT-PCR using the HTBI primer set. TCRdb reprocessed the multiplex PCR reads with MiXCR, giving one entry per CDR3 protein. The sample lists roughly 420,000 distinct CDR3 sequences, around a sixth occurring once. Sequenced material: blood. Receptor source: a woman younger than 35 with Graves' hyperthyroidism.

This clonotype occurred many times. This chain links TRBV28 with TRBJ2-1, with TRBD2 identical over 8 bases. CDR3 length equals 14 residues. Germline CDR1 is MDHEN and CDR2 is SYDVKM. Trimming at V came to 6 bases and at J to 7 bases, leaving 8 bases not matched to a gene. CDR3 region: CASSPGGALNEQFF. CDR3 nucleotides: TGTGCCAGCAGCCCCGGGGGGGCACTGAATGAGCAGTTCTTC.

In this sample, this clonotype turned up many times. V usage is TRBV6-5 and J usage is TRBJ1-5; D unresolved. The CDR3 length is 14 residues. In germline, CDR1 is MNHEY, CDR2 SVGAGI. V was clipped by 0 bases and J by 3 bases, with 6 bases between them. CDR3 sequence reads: CASSYSRLNQPQHF. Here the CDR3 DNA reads TGTGCCAGCAGTTACTCCCGGCTCAATCAGCCCCAGCATTTT.

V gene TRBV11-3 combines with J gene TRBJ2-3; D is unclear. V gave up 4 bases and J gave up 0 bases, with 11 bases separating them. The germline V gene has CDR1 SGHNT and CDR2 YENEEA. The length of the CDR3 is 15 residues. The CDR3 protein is CASSSIAESTDTQYF. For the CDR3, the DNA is TGTGCCAGCAGCTCGATAGCAGAAAGCACAGATACGCAGTATTTT.

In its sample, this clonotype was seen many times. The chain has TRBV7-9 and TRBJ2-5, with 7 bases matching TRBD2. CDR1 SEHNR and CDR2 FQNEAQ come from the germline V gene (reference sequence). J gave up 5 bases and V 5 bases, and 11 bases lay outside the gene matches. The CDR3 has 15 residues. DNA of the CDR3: TGTGCCAGCAGCGCCCTACAGCGGGATATCGAGACCCAGTACTTC. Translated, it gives CASSALQRDIETQYF.

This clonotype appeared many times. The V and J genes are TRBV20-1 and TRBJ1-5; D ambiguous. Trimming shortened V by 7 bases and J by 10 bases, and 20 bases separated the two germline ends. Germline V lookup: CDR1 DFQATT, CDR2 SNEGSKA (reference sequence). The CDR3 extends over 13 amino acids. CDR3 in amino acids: CSVAGGPSTPQHF. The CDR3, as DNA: TGCAGTGTCGCTGGCGGGCCCAGTACCCCCCAGCATTTT.

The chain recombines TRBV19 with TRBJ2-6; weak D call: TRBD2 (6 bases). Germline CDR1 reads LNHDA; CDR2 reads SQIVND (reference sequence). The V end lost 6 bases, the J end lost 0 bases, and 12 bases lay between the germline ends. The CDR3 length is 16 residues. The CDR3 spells CASRGRSPSGANVLTF. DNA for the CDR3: TGTGCCAGTAGGGGGAGGTCCCCCTCTGGGGCCAACGTCCTGACTTTC.

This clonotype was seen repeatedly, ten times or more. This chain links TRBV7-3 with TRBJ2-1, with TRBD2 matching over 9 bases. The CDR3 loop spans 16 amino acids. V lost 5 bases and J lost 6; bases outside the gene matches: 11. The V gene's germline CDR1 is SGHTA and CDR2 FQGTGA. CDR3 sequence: CASSPSWRGGRNEQFF. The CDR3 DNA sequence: TGTGCCAGCAGCCCATCTTGGCGGGGGGGCCGCAATGAGCAGTTCTTC.

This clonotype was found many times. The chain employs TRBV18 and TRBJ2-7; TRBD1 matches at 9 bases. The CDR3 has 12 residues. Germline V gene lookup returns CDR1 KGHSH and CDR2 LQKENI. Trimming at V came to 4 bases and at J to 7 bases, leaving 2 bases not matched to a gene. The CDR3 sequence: CASSHGQGEQYF. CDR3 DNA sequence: TGTGCCAGCTCACACGGACAGGGGGAGCAGTACTTC. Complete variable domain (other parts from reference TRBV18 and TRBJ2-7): NAGVMQNPRHLVRRRGQEARLRCSPMKGHSHVYWYRQLPEEGLKFMVYLQKENIIDESGMPKERFSAEFPKEGPSILRIQQVVRGDSAAYFCASSHGQGEQYFGPGTRLTVT.

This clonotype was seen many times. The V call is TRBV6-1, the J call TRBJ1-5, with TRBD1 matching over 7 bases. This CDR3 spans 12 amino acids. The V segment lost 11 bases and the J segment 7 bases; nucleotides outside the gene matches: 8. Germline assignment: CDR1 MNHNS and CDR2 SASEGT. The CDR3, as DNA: TGTGCCGGAAGACAGGGAGAACAGCCCCAGCATTTT. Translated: CAGRQGEQPQHF.